Reported below is one T cell receptor beta chain. The data were obtained in a study of blood T cell repertoires in COVID-19. About the research overall: From T cells, B-cell-depleted T cells, or PBMCs came the material, which was cDNA or gDNA.

Produced via immunoSEQ multiplex PCR; TCRdb's table is partial and in-frame only. The table shows around 340,000 clones, with 86% occurring only once. Germline V gene sequence: CDR1 SGDLS, CDR2 YYNGEE. The CDR3 spans 16 residues. The V segment lost 3 bases and the J segment 2 bases; nucleotides outside the gene matches: 5. The sequence derives from a woman aged 55-69 years with COVID-19, enrolled during active disease. Sequencing was done on a sample of peripheral blood. This sequence joins TRBV9 and TRBJ2-3; the match to TRBD2 covers 11 bases. The CDR3 DNA sequence: TGTGCCAGCAGCGGGTTACTAGCGGGGGTCACAGATACGCAGTATTTT. It is translated as CASSGLLAGVTDTQYF.